This TCR beta chain was captured in a study of T cell changes during pregnancy in multiple sclerosis. Losses at the gene ends were 4 bases for V and 4 bases for J; bases not matched to a gene: 10. Per germline, CDR1 SEHNR and CDR2 FQNEAQ (reference sequence). The CDR3 totals 17 residues. Generated by immunoSEQ multiplex PCR, the TCRdb table keeps only in-frame clones and is missing some. This table holds approximately 30,000 clones, 75% to 95% found once. The sample consisted of CD8+ T cells from peripheral blood mononuclear cells, taken in the first trimester of pregnancy. This sequence originates from a female donor with multiple sclerosis, enrolled in a pregnancy study. The rearrangement joins TRBV7-9 to TRBJ2-2; 9 bases are a match to TRBD1. The CDR3 protein is CASSSYRDRESTGELFF. DNA for the CDR3: TGTGCCAGCAGCTCATACCGGGACAGGGAATCCACCGGGGAGCTGTTTTTT.